The clone carrying this T cell receptor (beta chain) was detected a few times. Its cognate antigen is unknown. This sample stems from a study of breast tumors, draining lymph nodes, adjacent tissues. Trimming cost V 5 bases and J 6 bases; bases outside gene matches: 9. CDR1 and CDR2 from the germline V gene are MGHRA and YSYEKL. The CDR3 length is 15 residues. The lymph nodes were axillary draining lymph nodes from breast cancer patients. Study findings and constraints: Tumor TCR diversity was below lymph nodes but above nontumor tissue. Data fit most tumor T cells coming from lymph node, expanding in tumor. Luminal-like breast cancer showed significantly higher tumor–nontumor repertoire similarity than basal-like.

TCRdb re-called the multiplex PCR reads with MiXCR, one entry per CDR3 protein. Counted here are some 170,000 distinct CDR3 sequences, about 34% occurring once; the ten biggest clones make up roughly 3.8%. Sequencing was done on a sample of axillary lymph node tissue. The V and J genes are TRBV4-1 and TRBJ2-2, with 7 bases identical to TRBD2. This receptor was taken from a female donor with breast cancer. Some clones in this sample may be carry-over from other donors' samples. The CDR3 nucleotides are TGCGCCAGCAGCGTCTTAGCGGGTGTCGCCGGGGAGCTGTTTTTT. Protein: CASSVLAGVAGELFF.